The clone carrying this T cell receptor (beta chain) was detected ten times or more. Its antigen remains unknown. The length of the CDR3 is 16 residues. Trimming left V 0 bases short and J 1 base short, with 12 bases between. Germline loops: CDR1 GTSNPN, CDR2 SVGIG (reference sequence). Time point here: newly diagnosed GD, antithyroid drugs for less than 3 months. From PBMCs, RNA was extracted and then used to make the TCR library. This sample was included in a study of regulatory T cells in long-lasting Graves disease. Overall study context: Newly diagnosed Graves' patients had under 3 months of antithyroid drugs. Notes on the study in general: Persistent patients shared more public clonotypes (approximately 2,700) than newly diagnosed patients (about 1,000). TRBV28, TRBJ1-2 and TRBJ2-5 were favored in persistent disease.

Relying on iRepertoire HTBI primers and Arm-PCR of CDR3 regions, the team built TCR beta libraries. Per the authors' pipeline: Identification of gene segments yielded more than 55 TRBV and about 15 TRBJ across samples. TCRdb ran MiXCR on the multiplex PCR reads and lists one entry per CDR3 protein. TCRdb, not the original authors, processed these V and J calls. The table lists 250,000 to 400,000 distinct CDR3 sequences, over 15% of them singletons. This chain connects TRBV30 to TRBJ1-4; D is perhaps TRBD1 (5 bases). The clonotype was recovered from a female donor with Graves disease. This specimen consisted of peripheral blood mononuclear cells (PBMCs), obtained at new diagnosis, from a patient treated with antithyroid drugs. The CDR3 loop reads CAWSVPRQITNEKLFF. CDR3 DNA sequence: TGTGCCTGGAGTGTACCCCGACAGATAACTAATGAAAAACTGTTTTTT.